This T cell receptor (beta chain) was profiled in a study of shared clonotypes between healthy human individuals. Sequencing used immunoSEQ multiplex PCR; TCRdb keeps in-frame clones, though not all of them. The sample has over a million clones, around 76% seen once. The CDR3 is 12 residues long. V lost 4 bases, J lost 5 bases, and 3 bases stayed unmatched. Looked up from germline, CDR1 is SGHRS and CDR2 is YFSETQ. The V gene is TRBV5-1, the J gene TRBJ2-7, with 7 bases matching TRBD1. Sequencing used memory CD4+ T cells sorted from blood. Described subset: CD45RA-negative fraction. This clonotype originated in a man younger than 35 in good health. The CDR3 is CASSRTGNEQYF. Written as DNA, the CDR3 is TGCGCCAGCAGCAGGACAGGCAACGAGCAGTACTTC.